The sample holds many counts of the clone carrying this T cell receptor (beta chain). What it recognizes is unknown. Amplification of TCR beta CDR3 regions used RNA as the template. First-round RT-PCR of the TCR CDR3 relied on the HTBI primer set. TCRdb fed the multiplex PCR reads into MiXCR, producing one record per CDR3 protein. The sample contains approximately 400,000 distinct CDR3 sequences, less than 20% of which appear only once. This entry is derived from a study of T cells in Graves' hyperthyroidism and ophthalmopathy. Trimming removed 1 base from V and 1 base from J; junction bases left unmatched: 4. The CDR3 length is 17 residues. Per germline, CDR1 SGDLS and CDR2 YYNGEE. Orbital computed tomography, thyroid ultrasound, serum thyroxine and TRAb, and clinical symptoms together informed the diagnoses. Study conclusions and caveats: Ophthalmopathy cases were set apart from stable hyperthyroidism by a 13 V-J model. In the blood, most expanded thyroid clonotypes above 0.001 appeared as well.

The sequence was obtained from a man aged 18-30 years with Graves' ophthalmopathy. The chain couples TRBV9 to TRBJ1-3, with TRBD1 identical over 11 bases. The sequenced material came from blood. The DNA of the CDR3 is TGTGCCAGCAGCGTATCGGGACAGGGGGTTTCTGGAAACACCATATATTTT. This gives the protein CASSVSGQGVSGNTIYF.